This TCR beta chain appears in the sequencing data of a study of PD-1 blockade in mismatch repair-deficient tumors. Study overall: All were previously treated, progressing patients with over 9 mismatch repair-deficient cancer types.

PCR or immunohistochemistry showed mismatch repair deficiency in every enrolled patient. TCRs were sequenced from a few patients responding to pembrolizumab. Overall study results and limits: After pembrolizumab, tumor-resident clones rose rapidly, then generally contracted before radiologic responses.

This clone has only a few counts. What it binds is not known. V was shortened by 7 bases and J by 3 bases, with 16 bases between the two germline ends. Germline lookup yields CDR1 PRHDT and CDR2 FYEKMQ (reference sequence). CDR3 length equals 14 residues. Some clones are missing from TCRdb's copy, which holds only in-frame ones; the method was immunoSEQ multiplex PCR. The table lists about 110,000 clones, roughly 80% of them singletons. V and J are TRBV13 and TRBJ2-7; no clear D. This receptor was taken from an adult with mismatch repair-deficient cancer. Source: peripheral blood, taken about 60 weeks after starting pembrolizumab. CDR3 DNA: TGTGCCAGCAACCTGGGCCTCCGGAACTACGAGCAGTACTTC. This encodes CASNLGLRNYEQYF.